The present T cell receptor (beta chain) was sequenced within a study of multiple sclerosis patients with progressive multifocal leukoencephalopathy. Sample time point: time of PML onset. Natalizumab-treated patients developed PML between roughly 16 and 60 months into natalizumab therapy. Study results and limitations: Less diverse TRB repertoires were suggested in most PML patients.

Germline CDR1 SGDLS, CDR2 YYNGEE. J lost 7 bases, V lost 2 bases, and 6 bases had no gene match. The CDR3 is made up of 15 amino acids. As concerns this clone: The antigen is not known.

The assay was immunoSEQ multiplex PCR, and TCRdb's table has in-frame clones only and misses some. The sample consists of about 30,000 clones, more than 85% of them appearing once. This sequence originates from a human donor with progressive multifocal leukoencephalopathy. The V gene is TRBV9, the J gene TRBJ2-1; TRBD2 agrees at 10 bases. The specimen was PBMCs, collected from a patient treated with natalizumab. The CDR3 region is CASSVLAGVINEQFF. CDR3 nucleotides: TGTGCCAGCAGCGTCCTAGCGGGAGTTATTAATGAGCAGTTCTTC.